This entry lists 22 T cell receptor beta chains sequenced from one sample in a study of blood T cell repertoires in COVID-19. This table comes from immunoSEQ multiplex PCR, and its TCRdb copy is limited to in-frame clones, with some not included. The sample holds some 130,000 clones, 70% to 85% seen once. The specimen sequenced was peripheral blood. The receptors derive from a man in his 60s who had recovered from COVID-19.

This sequence joins TRBV28 and TRBJ1-2; 7 bases align to TRBD1. This CDR3 has 14 residues. V shed 2 bases and J 5 bases; nucleotides not matched to a gene: 5. Germline-derived CDR1 and CDR2 are MDHEN and SYDVKM. Written as DNA, the CDR3 is TGTGCCAGCAGTTTACCAGCAGGGGGGTATGGCTACACCTTC. Translation gives CASSLPAGGYGYTF.

V usage is TRBV4-3 and J usage is TRBJ1-2; the D gene is possibly TRBD1 (5 bases). This CDR3 comprises 15 residues. The germline V gene has CDR1 LGHNA and CDR2 YSLEER. With 1 base removed from V and 4 bases from J, the gap between germline ends came to 13 bases. This CDR3 reads CASSQGVGAGYGYTF. The CDR3 coding sequence is TGCGCCAGCAGCCAAGGGGTAGGGGCAGGCTATGGCTACACCTTC.

The V and J genes are TRBV18 and TRBJ2-2; 8 nucleotides line up with TRBD1. Germline V gene lookup returns CDR1 KGHSH and CDR2 LQKENI. Trimming removed 0 bases from V and 5 bases from J; junction bases left unmatched: 2. CDR3 length: 15 residues. The chain's CDR3 is CASSPPTGETGELFF. The CDR3 nucleotides are TGTGCCAGCTCACCACCGACAGGGGAAACCGGGGAGCTGTTTTTT.

This clone was seen many times. DNA for the CDR3: TGTGCCAGTAGTATGGGGCAGGGCAGGCAGCCCCAGCATTTT. This sequence encodes CASSMGQGRQPQHF. The J gene is TRBJ1-5, the V gene TRBV19, with a weak D call TRBD1 (5 bases). The germline V and J ends were trimmed by 3 bases and 7 bases, with 13 bases remaining between them. The CDR3 has 14 amino acids. From germline, CDR1 is LNHDA and CDR2 SQIVND (reference sequence).

CDR3: CASSYPGTGTSEQYF. CDR3 bases: TGTGCCAGCAGTTATCCCGGGACAGGCACCTCCGAGCAGTACTTC. V is TRBV6-6 and J is TRBJ2-7, with 8 positions matching TRBD1. The CDR3 loop spans 15 amino acids. V was clipped by 3 bases and J by 6 bases; unmatched bases: 10. Germline CDR1 reads MNHNY; CDR2 reads SVGAGI (reference sequence).

The chain carries TRBV10-3 and TRBJ1-5; 8 positions match TRBD1. The V gene end was trimmed by 6 bases and the J gene end by 0 bases; junction bases not matched to a gene: 4. Per the germline V gene, CDR1 is ENHRY and CDR2 is SYGVKD. This CDR3 spans 15 amino acids. Here the CDR3 DNA reads TGTGCCATCAGCGCTGACAGGGGTAGCAATCAGCCCCAGCATTTT. Protein product: CAISADRGSNQPQHF.

CDR3 amino acids: CASSFRTRAGELFF. The CDR3, as DNA: TGTGCCAGCAGCTTCAGGACTAGAGCCGGGGAGCTGTTTTTT. The chain recombines TRBV7-9 with TRBJ2-2; TRBD2 agrees at 7 bases. The CDR3 runs 14 residues. Trimming cost V 3 bases and J 6 bases; bases outside gene matches: 4. Germline V lookup: CDR1 SEHNR, CDR2 FQNEAQ (reference sequence).

In its sample, this clone was seen a few times. The chain joins TRBV19 to TRBJ1-5, with 7 bases aligning to TRBD1. Trimming cost V 5 bases and J 7 bases; bases outside gene matches: 11. The CDR3 contains 15 residues. Per germline, CDR1 LNHDA and CDR2 SQIVND (reference sequence). The chain's CDR3 is CASSASTGAGQPQHF. The CDR3 DNA sequence: TGTGCCAGTAGTGCCAGTACAGGGGCGGGACAGCCCCAGCATTTT.

The chain is built from TRBV7-2 and TRBJ2-5; a weak D match, TRBD2 (5 bases). CDR3 length: 13 residues. With 3 bases removed from V and 4 bases from J, the gap between germline ends came to 9 bases. Germline CDR1 SGHTA, CDR2 FQGNSA. The CDR3 DNA follows: TGTGCCAGCAGCTTGTCGGCGGGAGAGACCCAGTACTTC. It encodes CASSLSAGETQYF.

This clone has a handful of counts. The chain carries TRBV11-2 and TRBJ1-1, with D hard to call. Between the trimmed V and J ends, which lost 5 bases and 11 bases, there was a span of 21 bases. The CDR3 has 14 residues. From germline, CDR1 is SGHAT and CDR2 FQNNGV. DNA of the CDR3: TGTGCCAGCAGCACCCGCCGTGAGGCCGTTCCCGCTTTCTTT. Translated, it gives CASSTRREAVPAFF.

This clone appeared once. The CDR3 DNA reads as TGCAGTGCTAGTAGACTAGCGGGAGGGACTAATGAGCAGTTCTTC. It encodes CSASRLAGGTNEQFF. The genes are TRBV20-1 and TRBJ2-1, with TRBD2 identical over 14 bases. The germline gives CDR1 DFQATT, CDR2 SNEGSKA (reference sequence). The V gene end was trimmed by 3 bases and the J gene end by 7 bases; junction bases not matched to a gene: 5. There are 15 residues in the CDR3.

The genes are TRBV2 and TRBJ2-7; D is possibly TRBD2 (6 bases). The CDR3 has 16 residues. Trimming removed 0 bases from V and 2 bases from J, with 14 bases in between. Per the germline V gene, CDR1 is SNHLY and CDR2 is FYNNEI. The CDR3 loop is CASSEAYGTETYEQYF. CDR3 bases: TGTGCCAGCAGTGAAGCTTATGGGACTGAGACCTACGAGCAGTACTTC.

The chain links TRBV7-3 to TRBJ2-3, with 7 bases fitting TRBD1. The length of the CDR3 is 14 residues. J was trimmed by 9 bases and V by 3 bases; bases with no gene match: 9. CDR1 and CDR2 from the germline V gene are SGHTA and FQGTGA. CDR3 loop: CASSLMTGPGTQYF. The CDR3 nucleotides are TGTGCCAGCAGCTTGATGACAGGGCCTGGGACGCAGTATTTT.

This chain connects TRBV6-5 to TRBJ2-5; 7 bases line up with TRBD1. With V trimmed by 9 bases and J by 1 base, 5 bases remained unmatched. The CDR3 runs to 13 residues. Germline V gene data show CDR1 as MNHEY and CDR2 as SVGAGI. The CDR3 nucleotides read TGTGCCAGACCGACAGGGACCCAAGAGACCCAGTACTTC. It encodes CARPTGTQETQYF.

The chain employs TRBV28 and TRBJ1-6; 9 bases are shared with TRBD1. The CDR3 runs to 17 residues. Germline CDR1 is MDHEN and CDR2 is SYDVKM. The J segment lost 13 bases and the V segment lost 6 bases, leaving 19 bases of the junction unmatched. The CDR3 DNA reads TGTGCCAGCAGCCTCCATCCCGGGACAGGGTACCTCCCCCCCCTCCACTTT. The encoded protein is CASSLHPGTGYLPPLHF.

The rearrangement joins TRBV11-2 to TRBJ2-7; D possibly corresponds to TRBD1 (5 bases). From germline, CDR1 is SGHAT and CDR2 FQNNGV. V lost 5 bases, J lost 5 bases, and 10 bases lay in between. There are 12 residues in the CDR3. CDR3 sequence: CASSLTRDEQYF. The CDR3 region has the DNA TGTGCCAGCAGCCTCACCAGGGACGAGCAGTACTTC. Using reference TRBV11-2 and TRBJ2-7 for the parts outside the CDR3, the full variable domain is EAGVAQSPRYKIIEKRQSVAFWCNPISGHATLYWYQQILGQGPKLLIQFQNNGVVDDSQLPKDRFSAERLKGVDSTLKIQPAKLEDSAVYLCASSLTRDEQYFGPGTRLTVT.

CDR3 protein: CASSIQGAGNQPQHF. CDR3 in DNA: TGTGCCAGTAGTATCCAGGGGGCTGGCAATCAGCCCCAGCATTTT. The rearrangement links TRBV19 to TRBJ1-5; 8 positions agree with TRBD1. CDR1 and CDR2 (germline): LNHDA, SQIVND (reference sequence). V dropped 3 bases and J dropped 2; count of bases not matched to a gene: 3. The CDR3 is 15 amino acids.

This chain connects TRBV12-3 or TRBV12-4 to TRBJ2-2; the D is unclear. The CDR3 spans 13 residues. V lost 2 bases to trimming and J lost 5 bases, with 6 bases between them. In nucleotides, the CDR3 is TGTGCCAGCAGTTTATCGGTTACCGGGGAGCTGTTTTTT. Amino acid sequence: CASSLSVTGELFF.

The chain combines TRBV19 with TRBJ1-1, with 7 bases fitting TRBD1. Germline values: CDR1 LNHDA, CDR2 SQIVND (reference sequence). The CDR3 extends over 17 amino acids. The trim removed 6 bases at V and 0 bases at J, leaving 13 bases unmatched. CDR3 in amino acids: CASSPRAGGVVNTEAFF. DNA for the CDR3: TGTGCCAGTAGCCCCCGCGCAGGGGGTGTCGTGAACACTGAAGCTTTCTTT.

The genes are TRBV9 and TRBJ2-7; no definite D call. This CDR3 has 15 amino acids. Germline loops: CDR1 SGDLS, CDR2 YYNGEE. V lost 0 bases and J lost 1, with 11 bases in between. The CDR3 DNA sequence: TGTGCCAGCAGCGTAGGGAGTTACGAATCCTACGAGCAGTACTTC. Amino acid sequence: CASSVGSYESYEQYF.

The chain has TRBV19 and TRBJ1-4; D is unresolved. This CDR3 has 14 amino acids. Looked up from germline, CDR1 is LNHDA and CDR2 is SQIVND (reference sequence). V was pared by 3 bases and J by 4 bases, with 9 bases between. CDR3 bases: TGTGCCAGTAGTATTCAAGGGAGTAATGAAAAACTGTTTTTT. Protein product: CASSIQGSNEKLFF.

This clone was found a few times. The chain carries TRBV23-1 and TRBJ1-1; 7 bases agree with TRBD1. TRBV23-1 is filed as an ORF, its function uncertain. J lost 0 bases, V lost 4 bases, and 5 bases had no gene match. The CDR3 covers 15 residues. In nucleotides, the CDR3 is TGCGCCAGCAGTCGACCGACAGGGCTGAACACTGAAGCTTTCTTT. Translated, it gives CASSRPTGLNTEAFF.